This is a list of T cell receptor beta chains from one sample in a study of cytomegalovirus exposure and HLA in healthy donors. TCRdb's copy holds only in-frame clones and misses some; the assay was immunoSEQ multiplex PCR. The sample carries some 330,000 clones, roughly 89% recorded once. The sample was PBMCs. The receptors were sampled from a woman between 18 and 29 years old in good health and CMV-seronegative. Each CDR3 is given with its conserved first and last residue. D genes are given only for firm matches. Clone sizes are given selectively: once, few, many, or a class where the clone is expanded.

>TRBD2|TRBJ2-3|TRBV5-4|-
TGTGCCAGCAGCTTACTTGGGACTAGCTCTCATACGCAGTATTTT
CASSLLGTSSHTQYF
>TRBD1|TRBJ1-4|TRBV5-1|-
TGCGCCAGCAGTCCACAGGGGGTCTATGAAAAACTGTTTTTT
CASSPQGVYEKLFF
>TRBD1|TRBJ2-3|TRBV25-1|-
TGTGCCAGCAGACAGGGGGCCGCAGATACGCAGTATTTT
CASRQGAADTQYF
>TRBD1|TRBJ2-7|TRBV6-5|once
TGTGCCAGCAGTTACGGGTGGGGACAGGGATACGAGCAGTACTTC
CASSYGWGQGYEQYF
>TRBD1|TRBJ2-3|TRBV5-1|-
TGCGCCAGCAGCCCCAGGACAGGGGCGCCAGATACGCAGTATTTT
CASSPRTGAPDTQYF
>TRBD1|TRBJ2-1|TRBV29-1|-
TGCAGCGTGGGGACAGGGGAGACGTTCTTC
CSVGTGETFF
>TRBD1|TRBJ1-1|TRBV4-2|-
TGTGCCAGCTTGGGACAGACAAACACTGAAGCTTTCTTT
CASLGQTNTEAFF
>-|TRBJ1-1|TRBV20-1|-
TGCAGTGCAGGGGTAAACACTGAAGCTTTCTTT
CSAGVNTEAFF
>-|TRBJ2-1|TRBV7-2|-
TGTGCCAGCAGCTTAGGAGGTAGCGGCAGCTCCTACAATGAGCAGTTCTTC
CASSLGGSGSSYNEQFF
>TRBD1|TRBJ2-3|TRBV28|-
TGTGCCAGCAGCCATTCCGGGACAGGGGGTGGGTATACGCAGTATTTT
CASSHSGTGGGYTQYF
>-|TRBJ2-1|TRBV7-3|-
TGTGCCAGCTCTCTGGGAGGAGAGGGTGGAGGGAAAAAGTACAATGAGCAGTTCTTC
CASSLGGEGGGKKYNEQFF
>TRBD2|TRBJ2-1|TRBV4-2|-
TGTGCCAGCAGCCAAGATAACCCGGGACTAGCGGGAGGGCCTATTAGCAATGAGCAGTTCTTC
CASSQDNPGLAGGPISNEQFF
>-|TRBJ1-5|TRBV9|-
TGTGCCAGCAGCGTCGACGGGGGGCTGGATCAGCCCCAGCATTTT
CASSVDGGLDQPQHF
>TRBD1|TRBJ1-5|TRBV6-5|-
TGTGCCAGCAGCCGAGACAGGGATCAGCCCCAGCATTTT
CASSRDRDQPQHF
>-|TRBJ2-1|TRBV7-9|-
TGTGCCAGCACCCTCGGGGGGCACAATGAGCAGTTCTTC
CASTLGGHNEQFF
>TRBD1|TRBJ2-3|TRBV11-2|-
TGTGCCAGCAGCCAGGGACAGCCCACAGATACGCAGTATTTT
CASSQGQPTDTQYF
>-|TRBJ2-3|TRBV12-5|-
TGTGCTAGTGGTTTGGGTTCTAGTCCTTACACAGATACGCAGTATTTT
CASGLGSSPYTDTQYF
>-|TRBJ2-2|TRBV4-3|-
TGCGCCAGCAGCCAAGCAGGGGCGGGAGTAGCCGGGGAGCTGTTTTTT
CASSQAGAGVAGELFF
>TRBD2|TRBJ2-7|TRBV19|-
TGTGCCAGTAGTATCAGTCGGGGGGTCGAGCAGTACTTC
CASSISRGVEQYF
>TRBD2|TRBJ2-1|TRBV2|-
TGTGCCAGCAGCGAACTAGGGGGACTAGCGGGATATGAGCAGTTCTTC
CASSELGGLAGYEQFF
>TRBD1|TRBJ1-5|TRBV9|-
TGTGCCAGCAGCCGGTCAGGGGGGCATCAGCCCCAGCATTTT
CASSRSGGHQPQHF
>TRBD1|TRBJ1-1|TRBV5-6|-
TGTGCCAGCAGCACCGGGACAGCCAACTTTGAAGCTTTCTTT
CASSTGTANFEAFF
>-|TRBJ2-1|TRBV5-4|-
TGTGCCAGCAGCTTTTCGAGCGGGTTCTACAATGAGCAGTTCTTC
CASSFSSGFYNEQFF
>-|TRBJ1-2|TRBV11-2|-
TGTGCCAGCAGCTCCTCGGTCGGTTCTAACTATGGCTACACCTTC
CASSSSVGSNYGYTF
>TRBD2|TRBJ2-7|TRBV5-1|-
TGCGCCAGCAGCTTGTCTAGCGGGATAAAAGGCTACGAGCAGTACTTC
CASSLSSGIKGYEQYF
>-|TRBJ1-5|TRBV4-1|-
TGCGCCAGCAGCCAAGAAGGGGTCGGTGGGAGCAATCAGCCCCAGCATTTT
CASSQEGVGGSNQPQHF
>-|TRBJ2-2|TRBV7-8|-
TGTGCCAGCAGCTTAGTACGGGGAATCTCTAACACCGGGGAGCTGTTTTTT
CASSLVRGISNTGELFF
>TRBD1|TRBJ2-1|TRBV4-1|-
TGCGCCAGCAGCCAACCCCCCGACAGGGGCCAGTTCTTC
CASSQPPDRGQFF
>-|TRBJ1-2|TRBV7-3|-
TGTGCCAGCAGCTCCGGGCGGGGCGGCTACACCTTC
CASSSGRGGYTF
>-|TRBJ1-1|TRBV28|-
TGTGCCAGCAGAAGCAGGGGTGCTATGAACACTGAAGCTTTCTTT
CASRSRGAMNTEAFF
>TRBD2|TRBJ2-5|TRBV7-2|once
TGTGCCAGCTTAAGGGAGGGCCCCGAGACCCAGTACTTC
CASLREGPETQYF
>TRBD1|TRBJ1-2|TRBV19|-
TGTGCCAGTAGCCTGACAGGGGAGTATGGCTACACCTTC
CASSLTGEYGYTF
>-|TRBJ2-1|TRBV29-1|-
TGCAGCCTGGCCCCGACCTCCGCGGGCAATGAGCAGTTCTTC
CSLAPTSAGNEQFF
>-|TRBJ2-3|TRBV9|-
TGTGCCAGCAGCGTAGGTAGCGTAGATACGCAGTATTTT
CASSVGSVDTQYF
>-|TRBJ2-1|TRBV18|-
TGTGCCAGCTCACCACGAGCCGACAGGGACTATGAGCAGTTCTTC
CASSPRADRDYEQFF
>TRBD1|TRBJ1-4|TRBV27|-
TGTGCCAGCAGTTTATTTCCCCCAGGGGGGCTAAAAGAAAAACTGTTTTTT
CASSLFPPGGLKEKLFF
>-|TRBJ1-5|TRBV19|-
TGTGCCAGTAGTTGGGAGAGGGGCAATCAGCCCCAGCATTTT
CASSWERGNQPQHF
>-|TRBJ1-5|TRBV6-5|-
TGTGCCAGCAGTTACTCAGGGGACAAGAATCAGCCCCAGCATTTT
CASSYSGDKNQPQHF
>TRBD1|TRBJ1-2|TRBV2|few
TGTGCCAGCACCTCGAGGGGACAGGCCTTTTTC
CASTSRGQAFF
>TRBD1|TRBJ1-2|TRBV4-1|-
TGCGCCAGCAGCCAACAGGGACAGGGCGGGCGCGGCTACACCTTC
CASSQQGQGGRGYTF
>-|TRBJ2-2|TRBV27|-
TGTGCCAGCAGGATCGAACTGAACACCGGGGAGCTGTTTTTT
CASRIELNTGELFF
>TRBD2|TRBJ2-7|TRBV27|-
TGTGCCAGCAGTTTAGAGGGACTAGCGGTACTCCTCATCTACGAGCAGTACTTC
CASSLEGLAVLLIYEQYF
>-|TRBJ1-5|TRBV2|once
TGTGCCAGCAAGCAGGATAGCAATCAGCCCCAGCATTTT
CASKQDSNQPQHF
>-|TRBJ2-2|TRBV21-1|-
TGTGCCAGCAGCAAAGGAAAGGGAGTGGACACCGGGGAGCTGTTTTTT
CASSKGKGVDTGELFF
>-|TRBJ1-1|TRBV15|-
TGTGCCACCAGCGGCAGGGGATTTGGCGCTGAAGCTTTCTTT
CATSGRGFGAEAFF
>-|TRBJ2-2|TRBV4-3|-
TGCGCCAGCAGCCAACGTCCGGACTGGAACACCGGGGAGCTGTTTTTT
CASSQRPDWNTGELFF
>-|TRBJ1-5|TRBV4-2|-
TGTGCCAGCAGCCAAGATCTCCTTCAGCCCCAGCATTTT
CASSQDLLQPQHF
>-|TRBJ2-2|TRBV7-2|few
TGTGCCGAGTACCGCCCCCCCCGGGAGCTGTTTTTT
CAEYRPPRELFF
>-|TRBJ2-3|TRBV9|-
TGTGCCAGCGCGGGTTCGGTCCACCCTAGCACAGATACGCAGTATTTT
CASAGSVHPSTDTQYF